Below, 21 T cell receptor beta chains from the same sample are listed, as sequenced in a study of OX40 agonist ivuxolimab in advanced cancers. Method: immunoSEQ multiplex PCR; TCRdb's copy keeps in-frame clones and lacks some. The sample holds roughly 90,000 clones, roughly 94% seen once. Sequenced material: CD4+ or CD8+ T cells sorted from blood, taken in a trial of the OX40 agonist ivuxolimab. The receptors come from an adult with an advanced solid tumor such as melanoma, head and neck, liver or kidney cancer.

The CDR3 DNA reads as TGTGCCAGCAGTTACTCGAACAGGGGAGGAGAGCAGTACTTC. It yields the protein CASSYSNRGGEQYF. This chain links TRBV6-5 with TRBJ2-7; maybe TRBD1 (7 bases). The germline V and J ends were trimmed by 0 bases and 7 bases, with 13 bases remaining between them. Germline V lookup: CDR1 MNHEY, CDR2 SVGAGI. There are 14 residues in the CDR3.

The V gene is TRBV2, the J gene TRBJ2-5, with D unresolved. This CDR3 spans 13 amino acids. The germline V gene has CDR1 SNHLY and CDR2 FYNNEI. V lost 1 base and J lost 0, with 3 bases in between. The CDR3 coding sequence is TGTGCCAGCAGTGAAGGGTACCAAGAGACCCAGTACTTC. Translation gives CASSEGYQETQYF.

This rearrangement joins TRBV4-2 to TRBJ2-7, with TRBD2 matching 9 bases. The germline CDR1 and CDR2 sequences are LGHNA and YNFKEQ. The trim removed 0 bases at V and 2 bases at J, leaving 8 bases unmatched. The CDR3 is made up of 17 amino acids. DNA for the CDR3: TGTGCCAGCAGCCAAGAGGACGGCGGGAGGGCCCCCTACGAGCAGTACTTC. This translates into CASSQEDGGRAPYEQYF.

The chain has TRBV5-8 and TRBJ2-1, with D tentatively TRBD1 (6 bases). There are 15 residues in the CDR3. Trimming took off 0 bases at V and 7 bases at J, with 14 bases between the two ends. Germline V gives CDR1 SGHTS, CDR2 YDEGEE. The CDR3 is CASSLGQGLANEQFF. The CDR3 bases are TGTGCCAGCAGCTTGGGGCAGGGGTTAGCGAATGAGCAGTTCTTC.

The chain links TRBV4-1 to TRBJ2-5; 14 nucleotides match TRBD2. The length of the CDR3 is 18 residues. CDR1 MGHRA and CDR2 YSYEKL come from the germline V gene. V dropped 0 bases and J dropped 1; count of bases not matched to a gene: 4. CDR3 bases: TGCGCCAGCAGCCAAGATGGACTAGCGGGGGGCAGCCAAGAGACCCAGTACTTC. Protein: CASSQDGLAGGSQETQYF.

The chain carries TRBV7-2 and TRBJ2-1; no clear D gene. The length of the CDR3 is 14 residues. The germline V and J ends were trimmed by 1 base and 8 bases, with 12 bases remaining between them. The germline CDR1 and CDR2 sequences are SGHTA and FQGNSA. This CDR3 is CASSLVSAEDEQFF. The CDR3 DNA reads TGTGCCAGCAGCTTAGTTTCCGCCGAAGATGAGCAGTTCTTC.

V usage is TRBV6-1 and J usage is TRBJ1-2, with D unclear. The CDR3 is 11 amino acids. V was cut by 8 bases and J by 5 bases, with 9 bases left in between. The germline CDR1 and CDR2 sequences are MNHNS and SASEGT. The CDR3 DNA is TGTGCCAGCGCTAACATTTATGGCTACACCTTC. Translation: CASANIYGYTF.

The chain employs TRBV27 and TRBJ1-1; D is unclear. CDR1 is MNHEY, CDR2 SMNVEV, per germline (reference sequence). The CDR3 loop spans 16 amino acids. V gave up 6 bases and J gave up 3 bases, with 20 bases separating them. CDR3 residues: CASRLSPSDLDTEAFF. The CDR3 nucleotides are TGTGCCAGCAGGCTCTCCCCATCGGATTTGGACACTGAAGCTTTCTTT.

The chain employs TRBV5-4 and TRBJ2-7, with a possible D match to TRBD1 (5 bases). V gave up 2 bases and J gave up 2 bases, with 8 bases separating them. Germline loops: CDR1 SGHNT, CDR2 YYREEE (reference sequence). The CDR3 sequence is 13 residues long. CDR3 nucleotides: TGTGCCAGCAGCTTTGACAGAGCCTACGAGCAGTACTTC. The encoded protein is CASSFDRAYEQYF.

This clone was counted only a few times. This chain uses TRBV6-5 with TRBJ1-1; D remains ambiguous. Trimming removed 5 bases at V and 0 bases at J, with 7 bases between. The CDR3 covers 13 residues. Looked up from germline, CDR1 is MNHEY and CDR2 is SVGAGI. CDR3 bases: TGTGCCAGCAGTCGGCCCTTGAACACTGAAGCTTTCTTT. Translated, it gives CASSRPLNTEAFF.

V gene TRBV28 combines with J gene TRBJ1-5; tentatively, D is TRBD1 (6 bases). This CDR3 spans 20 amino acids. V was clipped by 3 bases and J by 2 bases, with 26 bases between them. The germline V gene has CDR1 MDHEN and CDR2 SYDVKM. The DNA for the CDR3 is TGTGCCAGCAGTTTCCGGATTTTTTCGGGGGGCAGCCGGGGCAATCAGCCCCAGCATTTT. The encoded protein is CASSFRIFSGGSRGNQPQHF.

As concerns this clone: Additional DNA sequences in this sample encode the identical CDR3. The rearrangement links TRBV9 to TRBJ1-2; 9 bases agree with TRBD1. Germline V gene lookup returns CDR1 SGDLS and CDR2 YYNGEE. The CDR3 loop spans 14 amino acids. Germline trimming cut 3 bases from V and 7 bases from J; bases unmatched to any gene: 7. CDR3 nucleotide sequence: TGTGCCAGCAGCGCACAGGGGGCAGGGGGTGGCTACACCTTC. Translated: CASSAQGAGGGYTF.

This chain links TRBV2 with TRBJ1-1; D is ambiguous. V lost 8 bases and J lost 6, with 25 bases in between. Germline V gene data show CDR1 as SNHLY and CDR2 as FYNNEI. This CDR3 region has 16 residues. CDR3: CASYRGNRAEGPEAFF. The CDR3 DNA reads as TGTGCCAGCTATCGGGGAAATAGGGCCGAAGGCCCTGAAGCTTTCTTT.

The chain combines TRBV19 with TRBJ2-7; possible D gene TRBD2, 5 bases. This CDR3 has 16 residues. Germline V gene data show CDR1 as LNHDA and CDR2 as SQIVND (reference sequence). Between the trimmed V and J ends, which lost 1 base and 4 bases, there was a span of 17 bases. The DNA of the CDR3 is TGTGCCAGTAGTATAGGAGGGCAGCCTGCTGTTTACGAGCAGTACTTC. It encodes CASSIGGQPAVYEQYF.

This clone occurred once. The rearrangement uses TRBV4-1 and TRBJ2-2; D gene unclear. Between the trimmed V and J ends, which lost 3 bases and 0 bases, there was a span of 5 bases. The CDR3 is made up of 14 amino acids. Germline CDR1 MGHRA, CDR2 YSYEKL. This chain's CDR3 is CASSQRTNTGELFF. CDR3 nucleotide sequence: TGCGCCAGCAGCCAGCGGACGAACACCGGGGAGCTGTTTTTT.

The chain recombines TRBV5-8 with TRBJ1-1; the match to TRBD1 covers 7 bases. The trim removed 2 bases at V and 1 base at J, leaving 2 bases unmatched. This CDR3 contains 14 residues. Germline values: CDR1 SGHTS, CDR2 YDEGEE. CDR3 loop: CASSFEGANTEAFF. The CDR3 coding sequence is TGTGCCAGCAGCTTTGAGGGGGCGAACACTGAAGCTTTCTTT. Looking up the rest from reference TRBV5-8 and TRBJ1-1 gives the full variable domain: EAGVTQSPTHLIKTRGQQATLRCSPISGHTSVYWYQQALGLGLQFLLWYDEGEERNRGNFPPRFSGRQFPNYSSELNVNALELEDSALYLCASSFEGANTEAFFGQGTRLTVV.

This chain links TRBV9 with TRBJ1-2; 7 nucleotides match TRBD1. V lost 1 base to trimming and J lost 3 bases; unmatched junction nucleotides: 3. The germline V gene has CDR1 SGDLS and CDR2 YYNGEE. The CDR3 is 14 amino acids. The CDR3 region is CASSVLDRDYGYTF. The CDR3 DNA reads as TGTGCCAGCAGCGTACTCGACAGGGACTATGGCTACACCTTC. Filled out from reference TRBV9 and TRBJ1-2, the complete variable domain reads DSGVTQTPKHLITATGQRVTLRCSPRSGDLSVYWYQQSLDQGLQFLIQYYNGEERAKGNILERFSAQQFPDLHSELNLSSLELGDSALYFCASSVLDRDYGYTFGSGTRLTVV.

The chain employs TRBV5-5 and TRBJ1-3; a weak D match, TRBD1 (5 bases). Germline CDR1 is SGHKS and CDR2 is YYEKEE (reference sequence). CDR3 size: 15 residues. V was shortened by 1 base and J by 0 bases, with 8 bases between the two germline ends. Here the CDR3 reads CASSLPDSSGNTIYF. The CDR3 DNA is TGTGCCAGCAGCTTGCCAGACAGCTCTGGAAACACCATATATTTT. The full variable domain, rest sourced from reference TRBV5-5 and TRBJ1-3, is DAGVTQSPTHLIKTRGQQVTLRCSPISGHKSVSWYQQVLGQGPQFIFQYYEKEERGRGNFPDRFSARQFPNYSSELNVNALLLGDSALYLCASSLPDSSGNTIYFGEGSWLTVV.

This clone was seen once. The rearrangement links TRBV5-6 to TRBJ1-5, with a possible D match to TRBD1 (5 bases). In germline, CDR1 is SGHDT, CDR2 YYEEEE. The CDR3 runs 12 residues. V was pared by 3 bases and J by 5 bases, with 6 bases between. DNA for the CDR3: TGTGCCAGCAGCTCGGGACATCAGCCCCAGCATTTT. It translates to CASSSGHQPQHF.

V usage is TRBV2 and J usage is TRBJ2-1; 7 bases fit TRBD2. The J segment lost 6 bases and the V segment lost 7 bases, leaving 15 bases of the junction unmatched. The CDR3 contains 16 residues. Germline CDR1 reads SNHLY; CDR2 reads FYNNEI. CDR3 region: CASTGGSYHLTNEQFF. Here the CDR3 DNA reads TGTGCCAGCACTGGCGGGAGCTACCACCTTACCAATGAGCAGTTCTTC.

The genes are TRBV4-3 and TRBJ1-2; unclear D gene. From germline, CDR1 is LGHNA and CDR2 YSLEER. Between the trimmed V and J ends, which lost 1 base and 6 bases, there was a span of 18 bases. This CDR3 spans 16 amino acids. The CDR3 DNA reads TGCGCCAGCAGCCAAGGTCCCACGGAGAGACGGAATGGCTACACCTTC. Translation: CASSQGPTERRNGYTF.